This T cell receptor beta chain is from a study of T cell repertoires in cytomegalovirus infection. TCRdb processed the reads anew with MiXCR; each CDR3 protein has one entry. The profile shows around 95,000 distinct CDR3 sequences, 25% to 30% of them singletons. J gave up 3 bases and V 3 bases, and 5 bases lay outside the gene matches. Per the germline V gene, CDR1 is MDHEN and CDR2 is SYDVKM. This CDR3 contains 14 residues. About this clonotype itself: Its antigen is still unknown.

The receptor comes from a human donor in good health (CMV status not recorded). Some clones in this sample may be carry-over from other donors' samples. The chain links TRBV28 to TRBJ2-7; the match to TRBD1 covers 7 bases. The sample was CD8+ T cells from cultured PBMCs, taken from culture after CMV antigen stimulation. For the CDR3, the DNA is TGTGCCAGCAGTTTCGACAGGGTTGGCTACGAGCAGTACTTC. It translates to CASSFDRVGYEQYF.